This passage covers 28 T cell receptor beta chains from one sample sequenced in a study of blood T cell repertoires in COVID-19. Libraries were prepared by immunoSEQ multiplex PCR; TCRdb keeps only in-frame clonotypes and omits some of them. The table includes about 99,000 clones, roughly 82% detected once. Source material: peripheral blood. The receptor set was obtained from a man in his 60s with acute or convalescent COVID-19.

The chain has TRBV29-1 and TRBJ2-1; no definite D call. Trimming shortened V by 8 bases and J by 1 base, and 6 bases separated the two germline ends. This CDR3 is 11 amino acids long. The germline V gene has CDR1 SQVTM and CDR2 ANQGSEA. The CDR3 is CSLQSYNEQFF. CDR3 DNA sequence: TGCAGCTTACAGTCCTACAATGAGCAGTTCTTC.

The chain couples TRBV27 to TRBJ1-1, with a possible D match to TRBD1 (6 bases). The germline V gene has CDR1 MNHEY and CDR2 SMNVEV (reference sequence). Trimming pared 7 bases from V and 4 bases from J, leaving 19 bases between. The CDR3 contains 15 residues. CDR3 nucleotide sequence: TGTGCCAGCATCATGTGGGGGGCGGGGGTCACTGAAGCTTTCTTT. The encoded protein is CASIMWGAGVTEAFF.

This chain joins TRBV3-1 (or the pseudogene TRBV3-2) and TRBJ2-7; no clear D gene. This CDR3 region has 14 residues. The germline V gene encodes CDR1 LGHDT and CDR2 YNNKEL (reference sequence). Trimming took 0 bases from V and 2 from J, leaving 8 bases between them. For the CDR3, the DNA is TGTGCCAGCAGCCAAGACACCGGTCCCTACGAGCAGTACTTC. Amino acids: CASSQDTGPYEQYF.

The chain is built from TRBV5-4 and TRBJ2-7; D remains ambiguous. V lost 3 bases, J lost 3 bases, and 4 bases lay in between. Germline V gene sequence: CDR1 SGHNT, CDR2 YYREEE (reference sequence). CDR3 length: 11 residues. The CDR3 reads CASSSNYEQYF. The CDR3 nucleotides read TGTGCCAGCAGCTCCAACTACGAGCAGTACTTC.

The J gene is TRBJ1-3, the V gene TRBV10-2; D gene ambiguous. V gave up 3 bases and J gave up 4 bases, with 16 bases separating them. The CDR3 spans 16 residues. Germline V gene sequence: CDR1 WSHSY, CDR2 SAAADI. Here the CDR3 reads CASSEAWVPTGNTIYF. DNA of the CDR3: TGCGCCAGCAGTGAAGCGTGGGTACCGACGGGAAACACCATATATTTT.

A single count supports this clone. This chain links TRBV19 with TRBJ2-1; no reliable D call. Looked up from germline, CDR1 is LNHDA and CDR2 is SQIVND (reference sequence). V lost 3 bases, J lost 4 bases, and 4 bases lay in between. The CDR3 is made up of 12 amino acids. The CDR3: CASSMEYNEQFF. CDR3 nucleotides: TGTGCCAGTAGTATGGAGTACAATGAGCAGTTCTTC.

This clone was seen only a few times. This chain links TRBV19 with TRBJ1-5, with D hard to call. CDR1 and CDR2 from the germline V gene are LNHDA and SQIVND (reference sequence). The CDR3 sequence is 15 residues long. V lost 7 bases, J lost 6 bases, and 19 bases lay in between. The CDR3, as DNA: TGTGCCAGTACCCGGGATATTGGTATCGGTCAGCCCCAGCATTTT. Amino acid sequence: CASTRDIGIGQPQHF.

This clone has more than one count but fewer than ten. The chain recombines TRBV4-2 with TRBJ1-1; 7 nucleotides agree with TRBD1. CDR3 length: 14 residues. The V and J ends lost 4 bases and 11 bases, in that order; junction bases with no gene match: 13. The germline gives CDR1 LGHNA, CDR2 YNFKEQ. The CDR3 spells CASSRTGVREAAFF. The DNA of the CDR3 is TGTGCCAGCAGCCGCACAGGGGTCCGTGAAGCGGCTTTCTTT.

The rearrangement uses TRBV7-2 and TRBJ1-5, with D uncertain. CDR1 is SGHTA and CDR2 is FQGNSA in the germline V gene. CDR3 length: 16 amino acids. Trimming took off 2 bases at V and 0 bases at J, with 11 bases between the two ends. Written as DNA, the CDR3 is TGTGCCAGCAGCTTACTTCGGTCCGATAGCAATCAGCCCCAGCATTTT. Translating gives CASSLLRSDSNQPQHF.

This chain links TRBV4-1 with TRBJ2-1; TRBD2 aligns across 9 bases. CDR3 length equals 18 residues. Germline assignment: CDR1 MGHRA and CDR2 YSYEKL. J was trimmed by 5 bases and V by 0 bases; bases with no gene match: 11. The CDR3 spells CASSQEGGAGGGNNEQFF. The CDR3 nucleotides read TGCGCCAGCAGCCAAGAAGGCGGGGCGGGAGGGGGGAACAATGAGCAGTTCTTC.

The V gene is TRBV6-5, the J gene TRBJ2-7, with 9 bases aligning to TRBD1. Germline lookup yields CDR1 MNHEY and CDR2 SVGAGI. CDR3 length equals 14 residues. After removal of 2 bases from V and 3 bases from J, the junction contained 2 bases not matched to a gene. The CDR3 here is CASSYGTGNYEQYF. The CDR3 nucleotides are TGTGCCAGCAGTTACGGGACAGGGAACTACGAGCAGTACTTC.

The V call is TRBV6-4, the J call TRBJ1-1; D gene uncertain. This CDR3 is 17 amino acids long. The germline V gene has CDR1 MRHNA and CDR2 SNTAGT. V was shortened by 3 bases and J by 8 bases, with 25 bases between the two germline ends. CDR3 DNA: TGTGCCAGCAGTGATATTCCTTGGGAGGGTGTTCCGTCCGAAGCTTTCTTT. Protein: CASSDIPWEGVPSEAFF.

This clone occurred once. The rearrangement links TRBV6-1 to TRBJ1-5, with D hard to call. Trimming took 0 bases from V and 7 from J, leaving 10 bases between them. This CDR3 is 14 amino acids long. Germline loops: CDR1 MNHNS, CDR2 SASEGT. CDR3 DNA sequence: TGTGCCAGCAGTGAAGCCATAGGGAGCCAGCCCCAGCATTTT. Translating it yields CASSEAIGSQPQHF.

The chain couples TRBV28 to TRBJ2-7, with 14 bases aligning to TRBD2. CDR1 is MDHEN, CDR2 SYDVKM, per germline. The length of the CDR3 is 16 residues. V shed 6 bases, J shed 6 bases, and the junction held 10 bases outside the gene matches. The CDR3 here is CASSPGTSGRRREQYF. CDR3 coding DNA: TGTGCCAGCAGCCCCGGGACTAGCGGGAGAAGACGCGAGCAGTACTTC.

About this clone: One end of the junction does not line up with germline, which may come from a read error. The CDR3 sequence is CTSSPPTSTLIYGYTF. The CDR3 DNA is TGTACCAGCTCACCACCTACTTCGACATTAATCTATGGCTACACCTTC. This rearrangement joins TRBV18 to TRBJ1-2, with D uncertain. In germline, CDR1 is KGHSH, CDR2 LQKENI. The CDR3 spans 16 residues.

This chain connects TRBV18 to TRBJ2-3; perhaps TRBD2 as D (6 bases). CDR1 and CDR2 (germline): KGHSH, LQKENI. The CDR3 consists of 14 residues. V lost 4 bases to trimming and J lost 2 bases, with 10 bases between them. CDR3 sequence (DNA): TGTGCCAGCTCACAACGGAGGGACACAGATACGCAGTATTTT. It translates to CASSQRRDTDTQYF.

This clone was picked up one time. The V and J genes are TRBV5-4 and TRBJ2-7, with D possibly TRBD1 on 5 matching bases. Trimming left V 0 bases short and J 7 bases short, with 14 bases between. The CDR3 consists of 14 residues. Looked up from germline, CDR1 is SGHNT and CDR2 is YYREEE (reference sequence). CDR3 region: CASSLERQLGEQYF. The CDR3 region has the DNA TGTGCCAGCAGCTTGGAGCGACAGCTCGGGGAGCAGTACTTC.

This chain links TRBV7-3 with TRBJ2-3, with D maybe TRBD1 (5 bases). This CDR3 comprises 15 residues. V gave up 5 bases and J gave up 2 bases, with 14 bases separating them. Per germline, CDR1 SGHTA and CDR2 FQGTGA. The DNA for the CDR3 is TGTGCCAGCAGCACCCAAGACAGTCCCACAGATACGCAGTATTTT. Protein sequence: CASSTQDSPTDTQYF. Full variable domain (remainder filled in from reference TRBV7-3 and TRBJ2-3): GAGVSQTPSNKVTEKGKYVELRCDPISGHTALYWYRQSLGQGPEFLIYFQGTGAADDSGLPNDRFFAVRPEGSVSTLKIQRTERGDSAVYLCASSTQDSPTDTQYFGPGTRLTVL.

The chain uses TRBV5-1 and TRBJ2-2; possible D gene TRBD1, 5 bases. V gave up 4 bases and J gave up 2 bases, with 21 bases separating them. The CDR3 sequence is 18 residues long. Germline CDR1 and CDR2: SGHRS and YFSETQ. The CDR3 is CASSSLGLKGFNTGELFF. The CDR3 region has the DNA TGCGCCAGCAGCAGCCTGGGCCTAAAGGGGTTCAACACCGGGGAGCTGTTTTTT.

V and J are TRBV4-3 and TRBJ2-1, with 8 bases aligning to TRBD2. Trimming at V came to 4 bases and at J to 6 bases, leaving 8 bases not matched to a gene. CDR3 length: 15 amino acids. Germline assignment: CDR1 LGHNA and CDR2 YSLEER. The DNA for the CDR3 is TGCGCCAGCAGCCTAGCTGTAGCGGGAAGCAATGAGCAGTTCTTC. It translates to CASSLAVAGSNEQFF.

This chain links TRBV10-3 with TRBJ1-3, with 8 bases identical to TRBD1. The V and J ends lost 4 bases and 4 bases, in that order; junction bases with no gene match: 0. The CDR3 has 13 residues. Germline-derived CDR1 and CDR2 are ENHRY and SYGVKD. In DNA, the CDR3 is TGTGCCATCAGTGGGACAGGGGGAAACACCATATATTTT. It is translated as CAISGTGGNTIYF.

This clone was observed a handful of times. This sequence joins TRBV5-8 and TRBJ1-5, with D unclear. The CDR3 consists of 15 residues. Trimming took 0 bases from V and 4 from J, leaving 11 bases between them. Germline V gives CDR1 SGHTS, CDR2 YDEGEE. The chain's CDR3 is CASSLGHLTNQPQHF. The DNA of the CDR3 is TGTGCCAGCAGCTTGGGACACCTAACAAATCAGCCCCAGCATTTT.

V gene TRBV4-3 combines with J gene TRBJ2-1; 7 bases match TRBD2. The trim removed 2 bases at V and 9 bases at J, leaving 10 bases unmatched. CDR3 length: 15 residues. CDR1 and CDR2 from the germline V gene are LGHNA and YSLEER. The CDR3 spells CASSQFHSPGGEQFF. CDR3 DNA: TGCGCCAGCAGCCAATTTCACTCCCCGGGGGGTGAGCAGTTCTTC.

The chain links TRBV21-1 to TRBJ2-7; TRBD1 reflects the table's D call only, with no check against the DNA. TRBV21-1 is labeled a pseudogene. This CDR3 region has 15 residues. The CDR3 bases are TGTGCCAGCAGCAAACCCCTGGGGCAAACCTACGAGCAGTACTTC. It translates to CASSKPLGQTYEQYF.

The CDR3 DNA follows: TGTGCCAGCAGTCTAAACAGGGGTGGGAAAGAGACCCAGTACTTC. It encodes CASSLNRGGKETQYF. The V gene is TRBV28, the J gene TRBJ2-5; 7 bases agree with TRBD1. The CDR3 runs to 15 residues. CDR1 is MDHEN, CDR2 SYDVKM, per germline. V lost 5 bases to trimming and J lost 3 bases; unmatched junction nucleotides: 9.

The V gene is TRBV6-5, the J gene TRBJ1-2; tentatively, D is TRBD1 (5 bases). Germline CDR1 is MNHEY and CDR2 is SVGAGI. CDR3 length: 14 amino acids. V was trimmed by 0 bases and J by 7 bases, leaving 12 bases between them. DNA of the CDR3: TGTGCCAGCAGTTACTCGGGCAGGGTTTCTGGCTACACCTTC. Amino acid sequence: CASSYSGRVSGYTF.

CDR3 sequence: CASSLAGGPRNYNEQFF. The CDR3, as DNA: TGTGCCAGCAGCTTAGCGGGAGGGCCAAGGAACTACAATGAGCAGTTCTTC. The rearrangement uses TRBV7-2 and TRBJ2-1, with TRBD2 identical over 7 bases. Trimming cost V 0 bases and J 3 bases; bases outside gene matches: 8. CDR1 is SGHTA, CDR2 FQGNSA, per germline. There are 17 residues in the CDR3.

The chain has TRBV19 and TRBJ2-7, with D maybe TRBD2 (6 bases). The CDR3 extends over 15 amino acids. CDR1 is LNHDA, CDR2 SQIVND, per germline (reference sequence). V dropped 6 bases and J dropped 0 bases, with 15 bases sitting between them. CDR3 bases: TGTGCCAGTAGCCCCTTTGCTAGCGCCTCCTACGAGCAGTACTTC. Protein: CASSPFASASYEQYF.